This T cell receptor (beta chain) came from a study of cytomegalovirus exposure and HLA in healthy donors. Regarding the study as a whole: An ancestry cluster, one associated with Asian ancestry, reportedly showed fewer N-insertions than the approximately 670-donor mean in a later analysis.

Vbeta (60) and Jbeta (13) primers were used in the PCR. Some clones are missing from TCRdb's copy, which holds only in-frame ones; the method was immunoSEQ multiplex PCR. The sample has approximately 180,000 clones; around 80% are singletons. Details on this clone: Antigen specificity is unknown.

CDR1 and CDR2 from the germline V gene are GTSNPN and SVGIG (reference sequence). Trimming took 5 bases from V and 7 from J, leaving 18 bases between them. This CDR3 contains 14 residues. This receptor was taken from a woman between 40 and 55 years old in good health and CMV-seronegative. J is TRBJ1-5 and V is TRBV30, with D tentatively TRBD1 (6 bases). Sequencing was carried out using PBMCs. The CDR3 sequence is CAWGGAWPGQPQHF. In nucleotides, the CDR3 is TGTGCCTGGGGGGGGGCCTGGCCAGGGCAGCCCCAGCATTTT.